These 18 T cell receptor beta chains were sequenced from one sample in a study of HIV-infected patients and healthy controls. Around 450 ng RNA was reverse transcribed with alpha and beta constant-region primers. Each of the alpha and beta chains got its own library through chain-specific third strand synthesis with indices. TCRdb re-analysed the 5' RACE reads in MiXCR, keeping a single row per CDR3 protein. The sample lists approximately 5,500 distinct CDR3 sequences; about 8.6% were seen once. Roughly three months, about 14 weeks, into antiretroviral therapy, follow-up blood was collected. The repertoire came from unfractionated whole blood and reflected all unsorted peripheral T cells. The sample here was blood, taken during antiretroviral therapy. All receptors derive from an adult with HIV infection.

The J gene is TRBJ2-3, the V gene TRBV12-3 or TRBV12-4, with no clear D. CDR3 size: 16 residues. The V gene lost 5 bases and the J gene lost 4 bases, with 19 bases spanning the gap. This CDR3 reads CASSHPAMVRSDTQYF. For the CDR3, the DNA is TGTGCCAGCAGTCACCCCGCGATGGTCAGATCAGATACGCAGTATTTT.

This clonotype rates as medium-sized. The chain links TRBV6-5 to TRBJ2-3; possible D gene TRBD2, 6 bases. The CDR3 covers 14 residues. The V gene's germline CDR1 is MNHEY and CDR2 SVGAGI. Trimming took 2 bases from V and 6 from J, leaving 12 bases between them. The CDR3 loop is CASSYGAGRDTQYF. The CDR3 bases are TGTGCCAGCAGTTACGGTGCGGGGCGGGATACGCAGTATTTT.

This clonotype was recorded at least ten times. This chain's CDR3 is CASSLGGRTSYEQYF. The DNA of the CDR3 is TGCGCCAGCAGCTTGGGAGGACGGACGTCCTACGAGCAGTACTTC. The rearrangement uses TRBV5-1 and TRBJ2-7; unclear D gene. Trimming shortened V by 0 bases and J by 1 base, and 11 bases separated the two germline ends. Germline CDR1 SGHRS, CDR2 YFSETQ. CDR3 length: 15 residues.

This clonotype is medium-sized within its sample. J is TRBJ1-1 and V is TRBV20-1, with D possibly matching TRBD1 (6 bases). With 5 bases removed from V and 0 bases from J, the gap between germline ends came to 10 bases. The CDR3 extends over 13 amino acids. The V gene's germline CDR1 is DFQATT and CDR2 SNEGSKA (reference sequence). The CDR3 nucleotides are TGCAGTGCTCCCGGACAGTTGAACACTGAAGCTTTCTTT. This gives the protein CSAPGQLNTEAFF.

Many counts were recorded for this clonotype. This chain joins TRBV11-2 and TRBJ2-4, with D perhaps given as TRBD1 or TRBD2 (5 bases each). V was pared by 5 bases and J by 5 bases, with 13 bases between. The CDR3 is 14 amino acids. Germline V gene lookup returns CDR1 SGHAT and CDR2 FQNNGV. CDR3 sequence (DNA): TGTGCCAGCAGCCGAGGGGATCCCGAAAACATTCAGTACTTC. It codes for CASSRGDPENIQYF.

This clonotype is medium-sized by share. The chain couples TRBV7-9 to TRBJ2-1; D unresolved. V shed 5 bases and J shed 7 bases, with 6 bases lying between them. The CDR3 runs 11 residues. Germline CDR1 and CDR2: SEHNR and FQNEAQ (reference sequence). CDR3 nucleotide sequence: TGTGCCAGCAGCCTGGGGAATGAGCAGTTCTTC. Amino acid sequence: CASSLGNEQFF.

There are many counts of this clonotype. CDR3 amino acids: CASSPRQGTGYTF. CDR3 DNA: TGTGCCAGCTCACCACGACAGGGGACTGGCTACACCTTC. The J gene is TRBJ1-2, the V gene TRBV18; 8 nucleotides line up with TRBD1. Looked up from germline, CDR1 is KGHSH and CDR2 is LQKENI. This CDR3 comprises 13 residues. V gave up 1 base and J gave up 7 bases; unmatched junction bases: 2.

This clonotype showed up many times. The CDR3, as DNA: TGTGCCAGCAGTTCCCCCCCGGTGACTAGGGTCCAAGAGACCCAGTACTTC. Its translation is CASSSPPVTRVQETQYF. The rearrangement uses TRBV28 and TRBJ2-5, with D possibly TRBD2 on 6 matching bases. V lost 4 bases and J lost 1, with 19 bases in between. The germline V gene has CDR1 MDHEN and CDR2 SYDVKM. The CDR3 is 17 residues long.

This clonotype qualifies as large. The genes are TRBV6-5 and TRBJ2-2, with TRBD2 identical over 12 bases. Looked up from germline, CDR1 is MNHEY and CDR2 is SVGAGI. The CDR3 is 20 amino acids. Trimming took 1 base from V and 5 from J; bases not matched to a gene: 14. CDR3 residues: CASSYFVPVTSGRGTGELFF. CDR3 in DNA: TGTGCCAGCAGTTACTTTGTACCAGTGACTAGCGGGAGAGGGACCGGGGAGCTGTTTTTT.

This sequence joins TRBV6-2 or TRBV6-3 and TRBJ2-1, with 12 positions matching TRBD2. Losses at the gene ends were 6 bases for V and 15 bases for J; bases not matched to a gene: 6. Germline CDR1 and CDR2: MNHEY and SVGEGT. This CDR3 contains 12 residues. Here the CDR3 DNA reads TGTGCCAGCAGGGGACTAGCGGGCGCCTCGTTCTTC. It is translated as CASRGLAGASFF.

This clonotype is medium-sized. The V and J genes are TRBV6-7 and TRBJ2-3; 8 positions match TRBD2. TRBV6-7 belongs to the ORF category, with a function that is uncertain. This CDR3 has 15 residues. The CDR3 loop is CAPTGGRGDTDTQYF. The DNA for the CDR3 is TGTGCGCCGACGGGAGGGCGCGGGGACACAGATACGCAGTATTTT.

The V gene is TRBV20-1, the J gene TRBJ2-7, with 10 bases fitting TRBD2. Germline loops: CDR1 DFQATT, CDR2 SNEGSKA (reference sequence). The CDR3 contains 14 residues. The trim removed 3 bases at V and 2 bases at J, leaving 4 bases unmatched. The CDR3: CSASQLAGTYEQYF. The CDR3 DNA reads TGCAGTGCTAGTCAACTAGCGGGGACCTACGAGCAGTACTTC.

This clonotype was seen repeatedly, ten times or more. The CDR3 nucleotides are TGTGCCAGCAGCCGCGATTCCCTCCGGCAGTATTTT. This translates into CASSRDSLRQYF. This sequence joins TRBV7-2 and TRBJ2-3, with D hard to call. CDR3 length: 12 amino acids. Trimming took off 5 bases at V and 11 bases at J, with 14 bases between the two ends. CDR1 and CDR2 (germline): SGHTA, FQGNSA.

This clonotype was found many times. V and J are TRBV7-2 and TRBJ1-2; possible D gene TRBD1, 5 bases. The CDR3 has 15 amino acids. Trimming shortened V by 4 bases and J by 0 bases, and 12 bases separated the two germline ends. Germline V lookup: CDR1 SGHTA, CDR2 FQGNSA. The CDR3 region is CASSSWGGANYGYTF. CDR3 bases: TGTGCCAGCAGCTCGTGGGGGGGAGCTAACTATGGCTACACCTTC.

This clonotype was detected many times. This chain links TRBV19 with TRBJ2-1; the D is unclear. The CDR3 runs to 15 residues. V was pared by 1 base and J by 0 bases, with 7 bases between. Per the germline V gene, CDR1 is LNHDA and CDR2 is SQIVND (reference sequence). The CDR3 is CASSIVLSSYNEQFF. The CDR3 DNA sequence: TGTGCCAGTAGTATAGTTCTAAGCTCCTACAATGAGCAGTTCTTC.

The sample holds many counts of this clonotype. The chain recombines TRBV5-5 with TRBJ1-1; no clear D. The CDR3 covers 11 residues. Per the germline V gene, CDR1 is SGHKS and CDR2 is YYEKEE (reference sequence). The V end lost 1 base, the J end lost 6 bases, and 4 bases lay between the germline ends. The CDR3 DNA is TGTGCCAGCAGCTTGCGCGCTGAAGCTTTCTTT. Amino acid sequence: CASSLRAEAFF.

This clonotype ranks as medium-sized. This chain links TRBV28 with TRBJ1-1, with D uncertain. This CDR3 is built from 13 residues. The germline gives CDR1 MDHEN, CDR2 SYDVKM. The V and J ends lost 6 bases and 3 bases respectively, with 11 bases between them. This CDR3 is CASSLQLDTEAFF. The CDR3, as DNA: TGTGCCAGCAGCCTACAGTTGGACACTGAAGCTTTCTTT.

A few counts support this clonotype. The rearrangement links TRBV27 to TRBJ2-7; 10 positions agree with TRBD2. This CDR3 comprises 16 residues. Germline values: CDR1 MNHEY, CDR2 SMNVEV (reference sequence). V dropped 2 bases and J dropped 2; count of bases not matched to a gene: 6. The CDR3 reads CASSLLAGVPAYEQYF. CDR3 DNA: TGTGCCAGCAGTTTACTAGCGGGAGTGCCCGCCTACGAGCAGTACTTC.